The 7 T cell receptor beta chains given below trace back to one sample, sequenced in a study of kidney transplant recipient with SARS-CoV-2 infection. TCRdb re-called the reads with MiXCR, one entry per CDR3 protein. This table holds under 250,000 distinct CDR3 sequences, 25% to 35% found once. Sequencing was performed on a blood sample, taken at baseline and between days 110 and 120 from a kidney transplant recipient. The receptors come from a male patient in his thirties who had COVID-19 and was a kidney transplant recipient. Part of the T cells may come from the graft donor.

A note on this clonotype: A clone one base away is much larger, so this may be a read error. The rearrangement joins TRBV3-1 to TRBJ2-4; D is unresolved. The DNA end is more similar to TRBJ1-2, so the J call may be wrong. The CDR3 contains 17 residues. CDR1 and CDR2 from the germline V gene are LGHDT and YNNKEL (reference sequence). The CDR3 DNA reads TGTGCCAGCAGCTGGCGTATCACCCTTCGAAAGACCCATGGCTACACCTTC. Translated: CASSWRITLRKTHGYTF.

A note on this clonotype: One base away lies a much larger clone, so this may be a sequencing read error. The chain joins TRBV12-3 or TRBV12-4 to TRBJ2-2, with 12 nucleotides matching TRBD2. The CDR3 consists of 16 residues. CDR3 region: CASSWASGRVTGELSF. In nucleotides, the CDR3 is TGTGCCAGCAGTTGGGCTAGCGGGAGGGTCACCGGGGAGCTGTCTTTT.

The chain combines TRBV5-4 with TRBJ2-3; 8 positions match TRBD2. V shed 4 bases and J 2 bases; nucleotides not matched to a gene: 12. The CDR3 extends over 17 amino acids. Germline V lookup: CDR1 SGHNT, CDR2 YYREEE (reference sequence). The CDR3 is CASSEAFGRGATDTQYF. The CDR3 region has the DNA TGTGCCAGCAGCGAAGCCTTTGGGCGGGGGGCCACAGATACGCAGTATTTT.

This clonotype has ten or more counts. CDR3 bases: TGTGCCTGGACGACCGGGACAGGGGCTGGCTACACCTTC. As protein: CAWTTGTGAGYTF. The chain joins TRBV30 to TRBJ1-2, with 10 bases aligning to TRBD1. The V segment lost 4 bases and the J segment 7 bases; nucleotides outside the gene matches: 6. This CDR3 spans 13 amino acids. The germline V gene has CDR1 GTSNPN and CDR2 SVGIG (reference sequence).

This clonotype has just a few counts. The rearrangement joins TRBV20-1 to TRBJ2-1, with D perhaps matching TRBD2 (5 bases). CDR1 and CDR2 (germline): DFQATT, SNEGSKA (reference sequence). V was pared by 4 bases and J by 6 bases, with 19 bases between. The CDR3 extends over 15 amino acids. CDR3 in DNA: TGCAGTGCTACCCCTGGGGTAGCGCCGACCAATGAGCAGTTCTTC. Protein product: CSATPGVAPTNEQFF.

Ten or more counts support this clonotype. The chain employs TRBV11-1 and TRBJ2-3, with 10 bases aligning to TRBD2. There are 17 residues in the CDR3. CDR1 and CDR2 from the germline V gene are SGHAT and FQDESV (reference sequence). The J segment lost 8 bases and the V segment lost 3 bases, leaving 14 bases of the junction unmatched. The CDR3 DNA reads TGTGCCAGCAGCTTGTACCCAAGCGGGAGGGCCTTAGGTACGCAGTATTTT. Protein product: CASSLYPSGRALGTQYF.

This clonotype was recorded at least ten times. This chain links TRBV6-2 or TRBV6-3 with TRBJ1-3, with D possibly TRBD1 on 5 matching bases. The CDR3 is 18 amino acids. Germline V gene lookup returns CDR1 MNHEY and CDR2 SVGEGT. V was pared by 4 bases and J by 3 bases, with 22 bases between. The CDR3 spells CASSSQTWNPGLGNTIYF. Here the CDR3 DNA reads TGTGCCAGCAGTTCACAAACATGGAACCCGGGACTTGGAAACACCATATATTTT.